The 5 T cell receptor beta chains presented below share a single source sample, sequenced in a study of blood T cell repertoires in COVID-19. Sequenced by immunoSEQ multiplex PCR; TCRdb stores in-frame clones only, minus some. The sample includes 100,000 to 150,000 clones, around four fifths of them seen just once. Sequenced material: peripheral blood. The receptor set was obtained from a man aged 55 to 70 with acute or convalescent COVID-19.

The V and J genes are TRBV7-8 and TRBJ2-2, with 9 positions matching TRBD2. Looked up from germline, CDR1 is SGHVS and CDR2 is FQNEAQ. With V trimmed by 11 bases and J by 5 bases, 9 bases remained unmatched. The length of the CDR3 is 14 residues. The CDR3 loop reads CAGRGGASTGELFF. CDR3 bases: TGTGCCGGACGCGGGGGGGCGTCTACCGGGGAGCTGTTTTTT.

This chain connects TRBV10-1 to TRBJ2-2, with a weak D call TRBD2 (5 bases). CDR3 length: 15 amino acids. Germline CDR1 reads WNHNN; CDR2 reads SYGVQD (reference sequence). The V end was cut by 0 bases, the J end by 6 bases, with 11 bases between. This CDR3 is CASSESTGKPGELFF. The CDR3 nucleotides read TGCGCCAGCAGTGAGTCCACGGGAAAGCCCGGGGAGCTGTTTTTT.

The chain carries TRBV19 and TRBJ1-5, with D unresolved. V dropped 1 base and J dropped 4 bases, with 11 bases sitting between them. Looked up from germline, CDR1 is LNHDA and CDR2 is SQIVND (reference sequence). The CDR3 covers 15 residues. The CDR3: CASSIVSPRNQPQHF. CDR3 bases: TGTGCCAGTAGTATAGTTAGCCCTCGTAATCAGCCCCAGCATTTT. The full variable domain, in which reference TRBV19 and TRBJ1-5 provide the parts outside the CDR3, is DGGITQSPKYLFRKEGQNVTLSCEQNLNHDAMYWYRQDPGQGLRLIYYSQIVNDFQKGDIAEGYSVSREKKESFPLTVTSAQKNPTAFYLCASSIVSPRNQPQHFGDGTRLSIL.

J is TRBJ1-2 and V is TRBV18; no firm D call. In germline, CDR1 is KGHSH, CDR2 LQKENI. The V end was cut by 3 bases, the J end by 2 bases, with 7 bases between. The CDR3 sequence is 13 residues long. The CDR3 is CASSPRVNYGYTF. The CDR3 nucleotides read TGTGCCAGCTCACCGCGGGTCAACTATGGCTACACCTTC. Variable domain in full (rest from reference TRBV18 and TRBJ1-2): NAGVMQNPRHLVRRRGQEARLRCSPMKGHSHVYWYRQLPEEGLKFMVYLQKENIIDESGMPKERFSAEFPKEGPSILRIQQVVRGDSAAYFCASSPRVNYGYTFGSGTRLTVV.

This clone has just a few counts. This rearrangement joins TRBV7-2 to TRBJ1-1; TRBD1 matches at 10 bases. Germline CDR1 reads SGHTA; CDR2 reads FQGNSA. The CDR3 runs to 14 residues. V dropped 3 bases and J dropped 4; count of bases not matched to a gene: 2. CDR3 in amino acids: CASSFRTGGTEAFF. The CDR3 DNA follows: TGTGCCAGCAGCTTCCGGACAGGGGGCACTGAAGCTTTCTTT.